This section outlines one T cell receptor (beta chain) sequence together with its context. Germline V gives CDR1 SGDLS, CDR2 YYNGEE. With 1 base clipped from V and 8 bases from J, the junction kept 9 bases outside the gene matches. The CDR3 has 16 residues. This sample was taken from a study of shared clonotypes between healthy human individuals. Sequenced by immunoSEQ multiplex PCR; TCRdb stores in-frame clones only, minus some. The table records 2 million to 2.5 million clones, approximately 95% of them present only once. This TCR derives from a man between 18 and 35 years old in good health. This chain connects TRBV9 to TRBJ1-4; 9 bases agree with TRBD1. Sequencing was performed on naive CD4+ T cells sorted from blood. Subset: CD45RA+ positively selected. CDR3 sequence reads: CASSVRPGTGTEKLFF. CDR3 nucleotide sequence: TGTGCCAGCAGCGTAAGGCCCGGGACAGGGACGGAAAAACTGTTTTTT.